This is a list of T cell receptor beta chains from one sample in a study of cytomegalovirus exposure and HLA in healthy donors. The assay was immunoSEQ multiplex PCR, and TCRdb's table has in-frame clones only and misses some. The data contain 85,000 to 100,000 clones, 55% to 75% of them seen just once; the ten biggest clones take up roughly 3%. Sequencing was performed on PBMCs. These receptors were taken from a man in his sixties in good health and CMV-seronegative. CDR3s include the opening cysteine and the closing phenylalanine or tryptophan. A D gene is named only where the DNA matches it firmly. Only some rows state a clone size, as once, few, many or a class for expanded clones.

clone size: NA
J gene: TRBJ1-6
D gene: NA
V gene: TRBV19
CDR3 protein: CASSTQGRGSPLHF
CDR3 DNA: TGTGCCAGTAGTACCCAGGGTCGCGGTTCACCCCTCCACTTT

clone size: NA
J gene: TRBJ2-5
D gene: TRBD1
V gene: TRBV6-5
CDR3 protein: CATHLPGQQETQYF
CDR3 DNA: TGTGCCACCCACCTCCCGGGACAGCAAGAGACCCAGTACTTC

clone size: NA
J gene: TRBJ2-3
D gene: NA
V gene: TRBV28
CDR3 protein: CASSPPGLGDTQYF
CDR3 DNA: TGTGCCAGCAGTCCCCCAGGGTTGGGAGATACGCAGTATTTT

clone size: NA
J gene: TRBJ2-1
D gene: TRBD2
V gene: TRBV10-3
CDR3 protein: CAISESSGLAGHEQFF
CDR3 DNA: TGTGCCATCAGTGAGTCGTCGGGACTAGCGGGTCATGAGCAGTTCTTC

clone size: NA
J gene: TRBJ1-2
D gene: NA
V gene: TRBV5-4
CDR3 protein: CASSLNTANVYGYTF
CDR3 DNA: TGTGCCAGCAGCTTAAATACAGCAAACGTCTATGGCTACACCTTC

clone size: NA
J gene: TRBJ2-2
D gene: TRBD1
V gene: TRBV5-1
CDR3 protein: CASSTSPGTGEITGELFF
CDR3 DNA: TGCGCCAGCAGCACCTCCCCCGGGACAGGGGAGATAACCGGGGAGCTGTTTTTT

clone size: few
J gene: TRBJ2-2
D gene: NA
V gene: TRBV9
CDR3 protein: CASSAQVAGELFF
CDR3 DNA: TGTGCCAGCAGCGCACAGGTTGCCGGGGAGCTGTTTTTT

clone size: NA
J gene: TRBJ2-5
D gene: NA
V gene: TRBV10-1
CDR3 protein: CASSESDTVAQYF
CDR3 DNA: TGCGCCAGCAGTGAGTCTGATACTGTGGCCCAGTACTTC

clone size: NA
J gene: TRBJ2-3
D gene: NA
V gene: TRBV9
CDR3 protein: CASSPRLDTQYF
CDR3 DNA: TGTGCCAGCAGCCCCAGGTTGGATACGCAGTATTTT

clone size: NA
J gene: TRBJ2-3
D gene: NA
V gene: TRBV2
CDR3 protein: CASSTMTDTQYF
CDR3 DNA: TGTGCCAGCTCTACTATGACAGATACGCAGTATTTT

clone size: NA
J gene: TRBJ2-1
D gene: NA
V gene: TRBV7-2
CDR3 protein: CASRPAEGARRDEQFF
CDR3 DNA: TGTGCCAGCAGACCGGCTGAGGGGGCTAGGAGGGATGAGCAGTTCTTC

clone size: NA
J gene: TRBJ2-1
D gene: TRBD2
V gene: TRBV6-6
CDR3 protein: CASSYQGTSGVDEQFF
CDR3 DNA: TGTGCCAGCAGTTACCAGGGGACTAGCGGGGTGGATGAGCAGTTCTTC

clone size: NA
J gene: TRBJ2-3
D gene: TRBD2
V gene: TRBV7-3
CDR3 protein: CASSSVSGDTDTQYF
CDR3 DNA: TGTGCCAGCAGTTCTGTTAGCGGGGACACAGATACGCAGTATTTT

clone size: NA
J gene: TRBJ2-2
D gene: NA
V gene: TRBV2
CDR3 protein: CASMRVQQNTGELFF
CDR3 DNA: TGTGCCAGCATGAGAGTACAGCAGAACACCGGGGAGCTGTTTTTT

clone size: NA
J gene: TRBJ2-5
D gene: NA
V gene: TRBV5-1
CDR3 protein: CASSWQGLQETQYF
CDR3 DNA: TGCGCCAGCAGCTGGCAGGGACTCCAAGAGACCCAGTACTTC

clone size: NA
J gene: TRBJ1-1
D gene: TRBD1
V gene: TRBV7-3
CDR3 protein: CASSFDRVPDEAFF
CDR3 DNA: TGTGCCAGCAGCTTTGACAGGGTGCCGGATGAAGCTTTCTTT

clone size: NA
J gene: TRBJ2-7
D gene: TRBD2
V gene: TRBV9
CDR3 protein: CASSKISRAGIAYEQYF
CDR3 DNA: TGTGCCAGCAGCAAGATCTCAAGAGCGGGAATAGCCTACGAGCAGTACTTC

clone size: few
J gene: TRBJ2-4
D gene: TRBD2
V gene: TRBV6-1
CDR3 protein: CASSEFPTSGSWNIQYF
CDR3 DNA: TGTGCCAGCAGCGAATTCCCCACTAGCGGGAGCTGGAACATTCAGTACTTC

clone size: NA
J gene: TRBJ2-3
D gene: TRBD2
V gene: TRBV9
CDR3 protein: CASSVGTSSFTDTQYF
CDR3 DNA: TGTGCCAGCAGCGTAGGGACTAGCTCCTTCACAGATACGCAGTATTTT

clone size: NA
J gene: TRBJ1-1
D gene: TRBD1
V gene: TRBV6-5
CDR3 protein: CASSSGQLNTEAFF
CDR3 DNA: TGTGCCAGCAGTTCGGGACAGTTGAACACTGAAGCTTTCTTT

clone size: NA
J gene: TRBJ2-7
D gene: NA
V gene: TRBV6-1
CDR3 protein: CASIAPGSSYEQYF
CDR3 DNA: TGTGCCAGCATCGCCCCGGGGAGCTCCTACGAGCAGTACTTC

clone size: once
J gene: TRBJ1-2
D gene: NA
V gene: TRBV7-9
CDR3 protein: CASRDFSYGYTF
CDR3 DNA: TGTGCCAGCAGGGACTTCTCCTATGGCTACACCTTC

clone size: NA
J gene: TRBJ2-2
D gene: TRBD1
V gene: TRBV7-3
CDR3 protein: CASRAGTTGGNTGELFF
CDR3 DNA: TGTGCCAGCAGAGCGGGCACGACAGGGGGCAACACCGGGGAGCTGTTTTTT

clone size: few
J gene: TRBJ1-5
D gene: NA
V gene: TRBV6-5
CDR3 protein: CASSESGGGQPQHF
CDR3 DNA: TGTGCCAGCAGTGAATCCGGGGGTGGACAGCCCCAGCATTTT

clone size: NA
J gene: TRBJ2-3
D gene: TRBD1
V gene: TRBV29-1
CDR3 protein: CSVVGTGGDGILLDTQYF
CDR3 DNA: TGCAGCGTGGTCGGGACAGGGGGCGACGGAATTCTCCTCGATACGCAGTATTTT

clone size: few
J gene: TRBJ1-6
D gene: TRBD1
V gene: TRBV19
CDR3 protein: CASSGTGDSPLHF
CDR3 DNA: TGTGCCAGTAGTGGGACAGGGGATTCACCCCTCCACTTT

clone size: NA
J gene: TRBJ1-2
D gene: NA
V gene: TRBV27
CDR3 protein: CASRTGGGYGYTF
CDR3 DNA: TGTGCCAGCAGGACGGGCGGGGGGTATGGCTACACCTTC

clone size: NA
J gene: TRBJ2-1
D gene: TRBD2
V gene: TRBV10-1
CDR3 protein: CASSETSGGVHEQFF
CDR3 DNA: TGCGCCAGCAGTGAGACTAGCGGGGGGGTCCATGAGCAGTTCTTC

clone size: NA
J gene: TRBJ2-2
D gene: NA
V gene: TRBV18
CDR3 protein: CASSPQGTNTGELFF
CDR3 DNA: TGTGCCAGCTCACCCCAGGGAACGAACACCGGGGAGCTGTTTTTT

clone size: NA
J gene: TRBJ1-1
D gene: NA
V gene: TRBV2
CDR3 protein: CASIPDSMNTEAFF
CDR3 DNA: TGTGCCAGCATCCCGGACAGCATGAACACTGAAGCTTTCTTT

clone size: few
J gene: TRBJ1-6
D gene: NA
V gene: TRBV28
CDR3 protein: CASSYNLQGSYSPLHF
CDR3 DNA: TGTGCCAGCAGTTACAACCTACAGGGTAGTTATTCACCCCTCCACTTT

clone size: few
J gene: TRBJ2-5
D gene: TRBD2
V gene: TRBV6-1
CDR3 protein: CASSGSLAGPPMTQYF
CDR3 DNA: TGTGCCAGCAGTGGATCGCTAGCGGGACCCCCTATGACCCAGTACTTC

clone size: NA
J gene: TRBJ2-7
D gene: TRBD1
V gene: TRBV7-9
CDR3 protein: CASSELWTGSFSEQYF
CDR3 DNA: TGTGCCAGCAGCGAACTATGGACAGGATCTTTCTCCGAGCAGTACTTC

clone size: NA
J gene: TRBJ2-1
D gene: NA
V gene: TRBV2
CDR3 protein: CASHGQRGYNEQFF
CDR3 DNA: TGTGCCAGCCACGGACAGAGGGGCTACAATGAGCAGTTCTTC

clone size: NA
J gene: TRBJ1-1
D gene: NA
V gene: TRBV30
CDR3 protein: CAWTLSLSTEAFF
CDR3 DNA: TGTGCCTGGACTCTAAGTTTGTCCACTGAAGCTTTCTTT

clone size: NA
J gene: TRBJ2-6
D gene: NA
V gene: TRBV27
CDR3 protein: CASRYTGANVLTF
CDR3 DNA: TGTGCCAGCAGGTACACGGGGGCCAACGTCCTGACTTTC

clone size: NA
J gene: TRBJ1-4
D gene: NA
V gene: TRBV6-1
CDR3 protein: CASSGLRGEGEKLFF
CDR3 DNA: TGTGCCAGCAGTGGCCTCAGGGGAGAGGGTGAAAAACTGTTTTTT

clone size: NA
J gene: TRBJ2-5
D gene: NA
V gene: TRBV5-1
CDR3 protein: CASSLGGRETQYF
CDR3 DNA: TGCGCCAGCAGCTTGGGGGGCCGAGAGACCCAATACTTC